This T cell receptor (beta chain) was profiled in a study of patients and donors after allogeneic stem cell transplantation. TCRdb reprocessed the RT-PCR reads via MiXCR and lists one record per CDR3 protein. The sample has roughly 940,000 distinct CDR3 sequences, roughly 18% seen once. Trimming removed 4 bases from V and 2 bases from J, with 18 bases in between. CDR1 is SEHNR and CDR2 is FQNEAQ in the germline V gene (reference sequence). The CDR3 is made up of 16 amino acids. The receptor's source is a human donor who was either an allogeneic HSCT recipient or a stem cell or donor lymphocyte infusion donor (not recorded which). It is not recorded whose cells these are; they may come from a transplant donor. The V and J genes are TRBV7-9 and TRBJ2-7; possibly TRBD2 for D (5 bases). Sequenced sample: blood, either unsorted or a sorted T cell fraction (not recorded which). Here the CDR3 reads CASSSLLGLFTYEQYF. The CDR3 nucleotides are TGTGCCAGCAGCTCTCTACTTGGACTGTTTACCTACGAGCAGTACTTC.